One and the same sample provided the 28 T cell receptor beta chains below, sequenced in a study of CD8 T cells in ankylosing spondylitis (dated by TCRdb to the late 2010s). Findings and caveats that apply to the study as a whole: A TCR beta motif of roughly 8 highly homologous amino acid variants appeared characteristic of blood from ankylosing spondylitis patients.

Libraries were built with 5' RACE. The reads were generated on an Illumina HiSeq 2500. Using fastp at Q25 and MiXCR, TCRdb reprocessed the public reads and kept productive beta chains. Rows with a matching CDR3 protein are joined into one entry that keeps the most common DNA and genes. The sample table records hundreds of thousands of distinct CDR3 sequences; approximately 20% of these occur just once. The ten most abundant clones make up more than 40% of the sample. Their antigens are not known. The sequencing sample was made of blood, either unsorted or a sorted T cell fraction (not recorded which). All receptors derive from a male donor with ankylosing spondylitis.

This clonotype was counted ten times or more. The V and J genes are TRBV10-2 and TRBJ2-1; D may be TRBD2 (5 bases). The germline V gene encodes CDR1 WSHSY and CDR2 SAAADI. Trimming removed 5 bases from V and 9 bases from J, with 23 bases in between. The CDR3 sequence is 16 residues long. The CDR3 here is CASSSGGYWSWGEQFF. The CDR3 nucleotides read TGCGCCAGCAGTTCAGGCGGGTACTGGAGCTGGGGTGAGCAGTTCTTC.

This clonotype came up a few times. J is TRBJ2-1 and V is TRBV12-3 or TRBV12-4, with D unclear. V gave up 7 bases and J gave up 9 bases, with 10 bases separating them. The CDR3 loop spans 11 amino acids. In DNA form, the CDR3 reads TGTGCCAGCACTGGGTCGAGTGAGCAGTTCTTC. Its translation: CASTGSSEQFF.

V is TRBV15 and J is TRBJ2-5; a weak D match, TRBD2 (6 bases). The CDR3 contains 14 residues. In germline, CDR1 is LNHNV, CDR2 YYDKDF (reference sequence). V shed 6 bases and J shed 3 bases, with 14 bases lying between them. This CDR3 reads CATSPGSSEETQYF. In DNA form, the CDR3 reads TGTGCCACCAGTCCGGGGTCTAGCGAAGAGACCCAGTACTTC.

The V and J genes are TRBV7-9 and TRBJ1-5; D call uncertain. The germline V gene has CDR1 SEHNR and CDR2 FQNEAQ (reference sequence). V was cut by 5 bases and J by 3 bases, with 5 bases left in between. This CDR3 spans 12 amino acids. The CDR3 nucleotides read TGTGCCAGCAGCGGGGTCAATCAGCCCCAGCATTTT. Amino acid sequence: CASSGVNQPQHF.

This clonotype was detected only a few times. This chain links TRBV7-2 with TRBJ2-1; 13 nucleotides line up with TRBD2. This CDR3 has 15 residues. The V and J ends lost 8 bases and 2 bases, in that order; junction bases with no gene match: 3. From germline, CDR1 is SGHTA and CDR2 FQGNSA. This CDR3 reads CASQGLAGTYNEQFF. CDR3 sequence (DNA): TGTGCCAGCCAGGGACTAGCGGGGACCTACAATGAGCAGTTCTTC.

This clonotype was seen a handful of times. This chain connects TRBV9 to TRBJ2-7; 7 bases match TRBD2. J gave up 2 bases and V 0 bases, and 2 bases lay outside the gene matches. CDR3 length: 14 residues. Germline-derived CDR1 and CDR2 are SGDLS and YYNGEE. The CDR3 spells CASSVAGGPYEQYF. CDR3 DNA: TGTGCCAGCAGCGTAGCGGGGGGACCCTACGAGCAGTACTTC.

There are a few counts of this clonotype. The V gene is TRBV19, the J gene TRBJ2-7, with 9 nucleotides matching TRBD2. Unmatched junction bases numbered 0, after V lost 1 base and J lost 5 bases. The CDR3 is 13 residues long. Germline V gene lookup returns CDR1 LNHDA and CDR2 SQIVND (reference sequence). CDR3 loop: CASSIGLADEQYF. As DNA, the CDR3 is TGTGCCAGTAGTATAGGACTAGCGGACGAGCAGTACTTC.

The V gene is TRBV29-1, the J gene TRBJ2-1; D is perhaps TRBD2 (5 bases). CDR3 length: 15 residues. Germline V gene lookup returns CDR1 SQVTM and CDR2 ANQGSEA. Trimming took 2 bases from V and 2 from J, leaving 13 bases between them. The CDR3 DNA reads TGCAGCGTTGAATGGGCCGGGAACCCCTACAATGAGCAGTTCTTC. This sequence encodes CSVEWAGNPYNEQFF.

V and J are TRBV30 and TRBJ2-1, with D possibly called TRBD1 or TRBD2 (5 bases each). V was clipped by 3 bases and J by 10 bases, with 13 bases between them. This CDR3 spans 12 amino acids. Germline V gene data show CDR1 as GTSNPN and CDR2 as SVGIG (reference sequence). The CDR3 DNA follows: TGTGCCTGGAGCCCGGGATCAGGGGAGCAGTTCTTC. This encodes CAWSPGSGEQFF. The whole variable domain, remainder taken from reference TRBV30 and TRBJ2-1, is SQTIHQWPATLVQPVGSPLSLECTVEGTSNPNLYWYRQAAGRGLQLLFYSVGIGQISSEVPQNLSASRPQDRQFILSSKKLLLSDSGFYLCAWSPGSGEQFFGPGTRLTVL.

This clonotype has a handful of counts. The chain uses TRBV10-3 and TRBJ1-2; TRBD1 matches 7 bases. Germline CDR1 ENHRY, CDR2 SYGVKD. V lost 11 bases to trimming and J lost 3 bases; unmatched junction nucleotides: 6. The CDR3 spans 12 residues. The CDR3 protein is CASSGGDYGYTF. The CDR3 coding sequence is TGTGCCTCATCAGGGGGTGACTATGGCTACACCTTC.

This clonotype was detected only a few times. The chain employs TRBV15 and TRBJ2-3; TRBD2 agrees at 10 bases. After removal of 5 bases from V and 4 bases from J, the junction contained 9 bases not matched to a gene. The germline V gene has CDR1 LNHNV and CDR2 YYDKDF (reference sequence). The CDR3 runs to 16 residues. CDR3 nucleotide sequence: TGTGCCACCAGCCATTTATTAGCGGGAGGCCCAGATACGCAGTATTTT. It translates to CATSHLLAGGPDTQYF.

This clonotype was counted between two and nine times. The V and J genes are TRBV4-1 and TRBJ2-7; D unresolved. The V and J ends lost 3 bases and 0 bases respectively, with 9 bases between them. This CDR3 is built from 14 residues. Per germline, CDR1 MGHRA and CDR2 YSYEKL. CDR3 sequence: CASSQGLGSYEQYF. The DNA of the CDR3 is TGCGCCAGCAGCCAGGGGTTAGGCTCCTACGAGCAGTACTTC.

This clonotype was detected only a few times. CDR3 coding DNA: TGCAGCGTTGACCCGGGGTACGGCACCGGGGAGCTGTTTTTT. Amino acid sequence: CSVDPGYGTGELFF. This chain joins TRBV29-1 and TRBJ2-2; a weak D match, TRBD2 (5 bases). Germline CDR1 and CDR2: SQVTM and ANQGSEA. The length of the CDR3 is 14 residues. The germline V and J ends were trimmed by 3 bases and 4 bases, with 12 bases remaining between them.

This clonotype was observed at least ten times. The V and J genes are TRBV5-1 and TRBJ1-1, with a possible D match to TRBD1 (5 bases). Germline CDR1 and CDR2: SGHRS and YFSETQ. The CDR3 is 16 residues long. Between the trimmed V and J ends, which lost 0 bases and 0 bases, there was a span of 12 bases. The CDR3 spells CASSLVRGLMNTEAFF. The CDR3 DNA reads as TGCGCCAGCAGCTTGGTTAGGGGCCTCATGAACACTGAAGCTTTCTTT.

This chain links TRBV7-9 with TRBJ2-2; D remains unclear. The CDR3 totals 14 residues. Germline lookup yields CDR1 SEHNR and CDR2 FQNEAQ (reference sequence). Trimming removed 1 base from V and 2 bases from J, with 5 bases in between. Here the CDR3 DNA reads TGTGCCAGCAGCTTAGAGTCCAACACCGGGGAGCTGTTTTTT. It translates to CASSLESNTGELFF. The full variable domain, its missing parts supplied by reference TRBV7-9 and TRBJ2-2, is DTGVSQNPRHKITKRGQNVTFRCDPISEHNRLYWYRQTLGQGPEFLTYFQNEAQLEKSRLLSDRFSAERPKGSFSTLEIQRTEQGDSAMYLCASSLESNTGELFFGEGSRLTVL.

J is TRBJ2-5 and V is TRBV5-1; D remains unclear. Germline values: CDR1 SGHRS, CDR2 YFSETQ. The CDR3 runs 13 residues. Trimming removed 1 base from V and 3 bases from J, with 7 bases in between. CDR3 DNA: TGCGCCAGCAGCTTGTGGCGGAAAGAGACCCAGTACTTC. Encoded protein: CASSLWRKETQYF.

The rearrangement uses TRBV6-1 and TRBJ2-3; the match to TRBD1 covers 10 bases. The V segment lost 7 bases and the J segment 5 bases; nucleotides outside the gene matches: 12. In germline, CDR1 is MNHNS, CDR2 SASEGT. This CDR3 is 16 amino acids long. The CDR3 DNA reads TGTGCCAGCACAACCACGACAGGGGGCCGAGGAGATACGCAGTATTTT. Translation gives CASTTTTGGRGDTQYF.

The rearrangement links TRBV10-3 to TRBJ2-1; 9 bases map to TRBD2. Losses at the gene ends were 6 bases for V and 4 bases for J; bases not matched to a gene: 4. There are 14 residues in the CDR3. Germline lookup yields CDR1 ENHRY and CDR2 SYGVKD. The CDR3 coding sequence is TGTGCCATCAGCCGGACTAGCGAGTACAATGAGCAGTTCTTC. Protein sequence: CAISRTSEYNEQFF.

The chain is built from TRBV7-9 and TRBJ2-1, with 10 positions matching TRBD1. Germline values: CDR1 SEHNR, CDR2 FQNEAQ (reference sequence). The CDR3 loop spans 16 amino acids. The junction had 8 bases not matched to a gene; V was cut back by 1 base and J by 8 bases. CDR3 coding DNA: TGTGCCAGCAGCTTAGGGGGGACAGGGGACTTGCATGAGCAGTTCTTC. Its translation: CASSLGGTGDLHEQFF. The full variable domain, with the rest looked up from reference TRBV7-9 and TRBJ2-1, is DTGVSQNPRHKITKRGQNVTFRCDPISEHNRLYWYRQTLGQGPEFLTYFQNEAQLEKSRLLSDRFSAERPKGSFSTLEIQRTEQGDSAMYLCASSLGGTGDLHEQFFGPGTRLTVL.

V is TRBV10-3 and J is TRBJ2-7; possibly TRBD1 for D (5 bases). Germline values: CDR1 ENHRY, CDR2 SYGVKD. The ends were cut back, 6 bases at V and 7 bases at J, with 16 bases in the middle. The CDR3 is 13 amino acids. The CDR3 loop reads CAISNQGPREQYF. The CDR3 region has the DNA TGTGCCATCAGCAACCAGGGTCCGCGAGAGCAGTACTTC.

This chain connects TRBV12-3 or TRBV12-4 to TRBJ2-7, with 7 positions matching TRBD1. This CDR3 is built from 14 residues. J lost 0 bases, V lost 6 bases, and 5 bases had no gene match. CDR3 sequence (DNA): TGTGCCAGCAGCGGACAGGTGAGCTCCTACGAGCAGTACTTC. Protein product: CASSGQVSSYEQYF.

This clonotype was seen only a few times. This sequence joins TRBV19 and TRBJ1-1; D might be TRBD1 (5 bases). This CDR3 comprises 14 residues. Looked up from germline, CDR1 is LNHDA and CDR2 is SQIVND (reference sequence). Between the trimmed V and J ends, which lost 5 bases and 7 bases, there was a span of 17 bases. In DNA, the CDR3 is TGTGCCAGTAGTCCCCGCAAGGGGAGAGGTGAAGCTTTCTTT. It translates to CASSPRKGRGEAFF.

The chain couples TRBV11-2 to TRBJ2-7, with 9 bases aligning to TRBD2. Germline loops: CDR1 SGHAT, CDR2 FQNNGV. V was pared by 0 bases and J by 2 bases, with 8 bases of the junction left unmatched. The CDR3 length is 17 residues. CDR3 residues: CASSLDLSSGEPYEQYF. The DNA for the CDR3 is TGTGCCAGCAGCTTAGATCTGTCTAGCGGGGAACCCTACGAGCAGTACTTC. Together with reference TRBV11-2 and TRBJ2-7, the CDR3 gives the full variable domain: EAGVAQSPRYKIIEKRQSVAFWCNPISGHATLYWYQQILGQGPKLLIQFQNNGVVDDSQLPKDRFSAERLKGVDSTLKIQPAKLEDSAVYLCASSLDLSSGEPYEQYFGPGTRLTVT.

The rearrangement uses TRBV3-1 and TRBJ2-3; 7 bases align to TRBD2. The germline V gene encodes CDR1 LGHDT and CDR2 YNNKEL (reference sequence). The CDR3 totals 17 residues. The V gene end was trimmed by 0 bases and the J gene end by 3 bases; junction bases not matched to a gene: 9. CDR3 sequence (DNA): TGTGCCAGCAGCCAAGATGGCGCGGGAGATCGTACAGATACGCAGTATTTT. Protein: CASSQDGAGDRTDTQYF.

About this clonotype: A clone one base away is much larger, so this may be a read error. This chain links TRBV5-1 with TRBJ1-1, with 9 bases aligning to TRBD1. This CDR3 has 13 amino acids. V shed 3 bases and J 3 bases; nucleotides not matched to a gene: 0. CDR1 is SGHRS and CDR2 is YFSETQ in the germline V gene. This chain's CDR3 is CASSWTGDTEAFF. The CDR3 DNA sequence: TGCGCCAGCAGCTGGACAGGGGACACTGAAGCTTTCTTT.

The chain joins TRBV11-2 to TRBJ2-7; D gene ambiguous. The CDR3 extends over 15 amino acids. Trimming cost V 1 base and J 2 bases, with 12 bases left between them. Per the germline V gene, CDR1 is SGHAT and CDR2 is FQNNGV. CDR3 region: CASSLGPTATYEQYF. DNA for the CDR3: TGTGCCAGCAGCTTAGGCCCCACGGCTACCTACGAGCAGTACTTC.

The J gene is TRBJ2-5, the V gene TRBV2; the match to TRBD2 covers 8 bases. The CDR3 spans 14 residues. The trim removed 8 bases at V and 5 bases at J, leaving 10 bases unmatched. The germline gives CDR1 SNHLY, CDR2 FYNNEI. The CDR3 DNA follows: TGTGCCAGCGATTCCGGGGGGGAACGGGAGACCCAGTACTTC. Translation gives CASDSGGERETQYF. The full variable domain, with the rest looked up from reference TRBV2 and TRBJ2-5, is EPEVTQTPSHQVTQMGQEVILRCVPISNHLYFYWYRQILGQKVEFLVSFYNNEISEKSEIFDDQFSVERPDGSNFTLKIRSTKLEDSAMYFCASDSGGERETQYFGPGTRLLVL.

This clonotype appeared a few times. The chain recombines TRBV2 with TRBJ1-6; no reliable D call. This CDR3 comprises 16 residues. V lost 0 bases and J lost 10, with 16 bases in between. From germline, CDR1 is SNHLY and CDR2 FYNNEI. For the CDR3, the DNA is TGTGCCAGCAGTGAAGCGCTGACGGACCGGCGGTCACCCCTCCACTTT. Its translation: CASSEALTDRRSPLHF. The full variable domain, its missing parts supplied by reference TRBV2 and TRBJ1-6, is EPEVTQTPSHQVTQMGQEVILRCVPISNHLYFYWYRQILGQKVEFLVSFYNNEISEKSEIFDDQFSVERPDGSNFTLKIRSTKLEDSAMYFCASSEALTDRRSPLHFGNGTRLTVT.